This record looks at one T cell receptor beta chain sequence and its context. This sample was taken from a study of CD8 T cells in Susac syndrome. The germline gives CDR1 GTSNPN, CDR2 SVGIG (reference sequence). The length of the CDR3 is 16 residues. The V and J ends lost 0 bases and 8 bases, in that order; junction bases with no gene match: 6. Reverse transcription of roughly 0.5 to 1 ug RNA was carried out with random hexamers. One entry per CDR3 protein results from TCRdb running MiXCR on the immunoSEQ multiplex PCR reads. The sample lists about 80,000 distinct CDR3 sequences, approximately 94% occurring once.

The sequence was obtained from a human donor in good health. Sequenced sample: CD8+ T cells from PBMCs. This sequence joins TRBV30 and TRBJ2-1; TRBD2 matches 14 bases. In nucleotides, the CDR3 is TGTGCCTGGAGTGTAAGACTAGCGGGAGGGTATTATGAGCAGTTCTTC. It codes for CAWSVRLAGGYYEQFF. Looking up the rest from reference TRBV30 and TRBJ2-1 gives the full variable domain: SQTIHQWPATLVQPVGSPLSLECTVEGTSNPNLYWYRQAAGRGLQLLFYSVGIGQISSEVPQNLSASRPQDRQFILSSKKLLLSDSGFYLCAWSVRLAGGYYEQFFGPGTRLTVL.